This paragraph reports one T cell receptor beta chain. This specimen belongs to a study of T cell responses to AZD1222 COVID-19 vaccine. Generated by immunoSEQ multiplex PCR, the TCRdb table keeps only in-frame clones and is missing some. The sample shows some 95,000 clones, about 86% of them seen only once. The CDR3 consists of 16 residues. V lost 1 base and J lost 5, with 17 bases in between. From germline, CDR1 is LNHDA and CDR2 SQIVND (reference sequence). V is TRBV19 and J is TRBJ1-2; D not certain. The origin of this receptor is an adult in good health. The sequencing used peripheral blood, collected on day 0 of AZD1222 vaccination. The CDR3 sequence is CASSIVPGSTLYGYTF. The CDR3 coding sequence is TGTGCCAGTAGTATAGTTCCGGGATCGACATTATATGGCTACACCTTC.